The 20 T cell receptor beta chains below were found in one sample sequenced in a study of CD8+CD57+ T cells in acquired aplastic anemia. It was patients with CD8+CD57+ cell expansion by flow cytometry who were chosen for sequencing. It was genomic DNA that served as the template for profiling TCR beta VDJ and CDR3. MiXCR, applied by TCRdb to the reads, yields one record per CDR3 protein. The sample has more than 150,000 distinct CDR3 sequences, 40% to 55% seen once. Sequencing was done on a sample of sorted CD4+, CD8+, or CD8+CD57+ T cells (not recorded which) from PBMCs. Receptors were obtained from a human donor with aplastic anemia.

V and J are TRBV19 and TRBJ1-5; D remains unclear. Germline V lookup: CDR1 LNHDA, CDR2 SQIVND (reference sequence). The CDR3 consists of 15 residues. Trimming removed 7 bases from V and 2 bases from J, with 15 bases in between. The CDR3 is CASTYDGMGNQPQHF. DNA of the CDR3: TGTGCCAGTACCTACGACGGGATGGGCAATCAGCCCCAGCATTTT.

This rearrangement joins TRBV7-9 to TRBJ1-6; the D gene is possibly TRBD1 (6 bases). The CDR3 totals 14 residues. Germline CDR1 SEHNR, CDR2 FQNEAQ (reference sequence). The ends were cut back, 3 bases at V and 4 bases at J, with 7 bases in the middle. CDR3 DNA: TGTGCCAGCAGCTTGGACAGTTATAATTCACCCCTCCACTTT. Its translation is CASSLDSYNSPLHF.

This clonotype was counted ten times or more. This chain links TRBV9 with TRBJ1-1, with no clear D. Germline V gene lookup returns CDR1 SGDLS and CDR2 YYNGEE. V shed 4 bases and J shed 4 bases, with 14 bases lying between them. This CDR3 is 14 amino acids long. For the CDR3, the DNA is TGTGCCAGCAGCCCTGCGACGAAAGGCACTGAAGCTTTCTTT. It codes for CASSPATKGTEAFF.

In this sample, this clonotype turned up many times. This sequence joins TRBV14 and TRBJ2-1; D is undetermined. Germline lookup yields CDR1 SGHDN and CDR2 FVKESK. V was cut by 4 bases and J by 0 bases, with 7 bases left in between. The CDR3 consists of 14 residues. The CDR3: CASSPISSYNEQFF. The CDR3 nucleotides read TGTGCCAGCAGCCCAATAAGCTCCTACAATGAGCAGTTCTTC. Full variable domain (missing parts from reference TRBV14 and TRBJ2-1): EAGVTQFPSHSVIEKGQTVTLRCDPISGHDNLYWYRRVMGKEIKFLLHFVKESKQDESGMPNNRFLAERTGGTYSTLKVQPAELEDSGVYFCASSPISSYNEQFFGPGTRLTVL.

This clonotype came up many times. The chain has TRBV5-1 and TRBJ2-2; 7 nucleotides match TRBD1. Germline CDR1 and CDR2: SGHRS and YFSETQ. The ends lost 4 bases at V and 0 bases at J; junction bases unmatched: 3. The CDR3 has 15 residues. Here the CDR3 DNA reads TGCGCCAGCAGCCCCGGGACAGCGAACACCGGGGAGCTGTTTTTT. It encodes CASSPGTANTGELFF.

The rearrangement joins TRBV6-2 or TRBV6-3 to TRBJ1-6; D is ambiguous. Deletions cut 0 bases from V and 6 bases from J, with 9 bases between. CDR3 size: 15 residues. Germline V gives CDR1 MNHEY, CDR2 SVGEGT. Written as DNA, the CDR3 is TGTGCCAGCAGTTACTCGAGAGGGTCTAATTCACCCCTCCACTTT. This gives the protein CASSYSRGSNSPLHF.

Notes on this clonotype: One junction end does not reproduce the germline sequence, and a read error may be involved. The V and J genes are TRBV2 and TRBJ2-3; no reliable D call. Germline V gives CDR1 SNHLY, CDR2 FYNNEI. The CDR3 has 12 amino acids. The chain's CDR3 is CTSRTNTDTQYF. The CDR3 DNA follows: TGTACCAGCAGAACAAACACAGATACGCAGTATTTT. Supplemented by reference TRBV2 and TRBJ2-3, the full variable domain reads EPEVTQTPSHQVTQMGQEVILRCVPISNHLYFYWYRQILGQKVEFLVSFYNNEISEKSEIFDDQFSVERPDGSNFTLKIRSTKLEDSAMYFCTSRTNTDTQYFGPGTRLTVL.

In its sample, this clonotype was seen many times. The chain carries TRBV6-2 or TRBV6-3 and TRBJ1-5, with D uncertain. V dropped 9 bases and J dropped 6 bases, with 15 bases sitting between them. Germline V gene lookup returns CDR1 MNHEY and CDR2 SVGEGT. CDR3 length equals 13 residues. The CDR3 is CASRALLGQPQHF. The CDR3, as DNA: TGTGCCAGTCGAGCTCTTTTGGGTCAGCCCCAGCATTTT.

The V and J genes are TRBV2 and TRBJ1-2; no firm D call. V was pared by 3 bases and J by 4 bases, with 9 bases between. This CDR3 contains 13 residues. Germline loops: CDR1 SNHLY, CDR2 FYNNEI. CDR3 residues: CASSEGSGYGYTF. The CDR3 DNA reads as TGTGCCAGCAGTGAGGGATCGGGCTATGGCTACACCTTC.

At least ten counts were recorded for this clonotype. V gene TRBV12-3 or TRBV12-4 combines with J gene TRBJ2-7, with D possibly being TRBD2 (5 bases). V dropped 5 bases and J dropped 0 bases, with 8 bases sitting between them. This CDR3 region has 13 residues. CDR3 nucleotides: TGTGCCAGCAGTCTCGGACTCTCCTACGAGCAGTACGTC. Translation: CASSLGLSYEQYV.

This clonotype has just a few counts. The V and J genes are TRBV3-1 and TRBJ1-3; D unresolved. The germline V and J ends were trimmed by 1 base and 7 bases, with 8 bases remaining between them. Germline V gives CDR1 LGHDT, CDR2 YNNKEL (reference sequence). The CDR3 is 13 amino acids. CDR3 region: CASSQASWNTIYF. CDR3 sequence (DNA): TGTGCCAGCAGCCAAGCCTCATGGAACACCATATATTTT. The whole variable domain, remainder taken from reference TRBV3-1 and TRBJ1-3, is DTAVSQTPKYLVTQMGNDKSIKCEQNLGHDTMYWYKQDSKKFLKIMFSYNNKELIINETVPNRFSPKSPDKAHLNLHINSLELGDSAVYFCASSQASWNTIYFGEGSWLTVV.

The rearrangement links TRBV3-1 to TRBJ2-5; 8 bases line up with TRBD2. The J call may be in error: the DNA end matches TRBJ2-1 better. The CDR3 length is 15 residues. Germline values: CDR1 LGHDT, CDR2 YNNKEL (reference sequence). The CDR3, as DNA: TGTGCCAGCAACCCACTAGCGGTGTCCTACAATGAGCAGTTCTTC. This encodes CASNPLAVSYNEQFF.

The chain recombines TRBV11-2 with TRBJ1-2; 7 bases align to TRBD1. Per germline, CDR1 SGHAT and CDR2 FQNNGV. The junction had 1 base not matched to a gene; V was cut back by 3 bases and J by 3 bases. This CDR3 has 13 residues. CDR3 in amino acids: CASSFGQDYGYTF. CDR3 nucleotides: TGTGCCAGCAGCTTCGGACAGGACTATGGCTACACCTTC.

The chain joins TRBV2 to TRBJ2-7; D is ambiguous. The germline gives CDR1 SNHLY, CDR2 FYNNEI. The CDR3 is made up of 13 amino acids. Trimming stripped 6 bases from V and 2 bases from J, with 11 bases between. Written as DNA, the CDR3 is TGTGCCAGCAGCCGACCCCTTCCCTACGAGCAGTACTTC. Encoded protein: CASSRPLPYEQYF.

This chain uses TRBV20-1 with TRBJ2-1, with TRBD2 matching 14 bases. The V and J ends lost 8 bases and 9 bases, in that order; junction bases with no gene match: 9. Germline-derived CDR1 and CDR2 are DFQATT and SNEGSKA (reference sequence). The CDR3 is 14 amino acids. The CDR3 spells CSSTGLAGESEQFF. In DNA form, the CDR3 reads TGCAGTAGTACGGGACTAGCGGGAGAATCTGAGCAGTTCTTC.

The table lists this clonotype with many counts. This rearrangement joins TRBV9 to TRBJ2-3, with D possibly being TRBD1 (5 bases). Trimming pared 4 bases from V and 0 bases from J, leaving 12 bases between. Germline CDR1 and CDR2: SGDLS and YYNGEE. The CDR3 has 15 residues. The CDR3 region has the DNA TGTGCCAGCAGCCAGGGTGCTAGTAGCACAGATACGCAGTATTTT. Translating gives CASSQGASSTDTQYF.

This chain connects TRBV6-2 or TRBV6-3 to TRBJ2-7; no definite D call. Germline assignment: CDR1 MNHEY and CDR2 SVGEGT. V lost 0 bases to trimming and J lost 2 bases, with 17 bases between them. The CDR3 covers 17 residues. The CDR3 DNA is TGTGCCAGCAGTTACTCGATCCAGCTCAAGAATACCTACGAGCAGTACGTC. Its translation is CASSYSIQLKNTYEQYV.

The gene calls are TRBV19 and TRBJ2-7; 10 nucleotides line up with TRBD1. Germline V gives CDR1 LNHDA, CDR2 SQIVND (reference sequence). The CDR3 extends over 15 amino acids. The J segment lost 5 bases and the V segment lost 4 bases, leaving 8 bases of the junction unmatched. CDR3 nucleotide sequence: TGTGCCAGTAGTACGAGGACAGGGGGGCCGGACGAGCAGTACTTC. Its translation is CASSTRTGGPDEQYF.

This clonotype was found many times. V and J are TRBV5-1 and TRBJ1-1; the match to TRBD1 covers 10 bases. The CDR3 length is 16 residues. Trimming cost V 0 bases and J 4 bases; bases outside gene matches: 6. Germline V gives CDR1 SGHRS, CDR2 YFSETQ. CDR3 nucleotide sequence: TGCGCCAGCAGCTTGGCCGGGACAGGGGAGGGCACTGAAGCTTTCTTT. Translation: CASSLAGTGEGTEAFF.

As DNA, the CDR3 is TGTGCCAGCAGCCGTGAGGCTAGCGGGGCCACCAATGAGCAGTTCTTC. Translation gives CASSREASGATNEQFF. The chain carries TRBV7-6 and TRBJ2-1; TRBD2 matches 9 bases. Germline V gene sequence: CDR1 SGHVS, CDR2 FNYEAQ. This CDR3 contains 16 residues. V gave up 5 bases and J gave up 6 bases; unmatched junction bases: 11.